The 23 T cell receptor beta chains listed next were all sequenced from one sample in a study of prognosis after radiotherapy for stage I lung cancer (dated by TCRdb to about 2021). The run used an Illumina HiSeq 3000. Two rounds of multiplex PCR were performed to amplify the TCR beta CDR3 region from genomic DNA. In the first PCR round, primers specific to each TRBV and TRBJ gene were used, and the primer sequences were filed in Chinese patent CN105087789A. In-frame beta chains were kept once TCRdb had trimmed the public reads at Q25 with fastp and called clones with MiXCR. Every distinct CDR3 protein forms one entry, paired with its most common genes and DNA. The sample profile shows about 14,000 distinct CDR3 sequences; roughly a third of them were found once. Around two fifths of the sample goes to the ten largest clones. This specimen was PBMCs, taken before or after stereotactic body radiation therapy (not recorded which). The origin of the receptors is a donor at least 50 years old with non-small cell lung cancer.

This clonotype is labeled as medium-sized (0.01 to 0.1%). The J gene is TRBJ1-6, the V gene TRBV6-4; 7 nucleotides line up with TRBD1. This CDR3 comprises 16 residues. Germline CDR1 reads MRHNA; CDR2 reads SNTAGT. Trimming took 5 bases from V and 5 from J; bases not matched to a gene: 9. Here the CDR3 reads CASSYGWDSHNSPLHF. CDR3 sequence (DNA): TGTGCCAGCAGTTACGGATGGGACAGCCATAATTCACCCCTCCACTTT.

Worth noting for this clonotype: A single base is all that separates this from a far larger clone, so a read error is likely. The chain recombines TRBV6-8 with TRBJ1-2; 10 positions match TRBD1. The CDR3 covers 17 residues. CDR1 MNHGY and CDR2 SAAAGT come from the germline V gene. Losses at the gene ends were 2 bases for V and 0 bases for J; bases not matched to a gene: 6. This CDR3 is CASSYMDRGETNYGYTF. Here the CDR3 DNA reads TGTGCCAGCAGTTACATGGACAGGGGGGAAACTAACTATGGCTACACCTTC.

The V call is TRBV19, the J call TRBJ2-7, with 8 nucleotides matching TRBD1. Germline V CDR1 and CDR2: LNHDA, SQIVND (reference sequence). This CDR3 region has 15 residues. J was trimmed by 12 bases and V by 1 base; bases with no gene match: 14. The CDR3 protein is CASSIAARTGFVRYF. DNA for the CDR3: TGTGCCAGTAGTATAGCGGCCCGGACAGGGTTCGTTCGGTACTTC.

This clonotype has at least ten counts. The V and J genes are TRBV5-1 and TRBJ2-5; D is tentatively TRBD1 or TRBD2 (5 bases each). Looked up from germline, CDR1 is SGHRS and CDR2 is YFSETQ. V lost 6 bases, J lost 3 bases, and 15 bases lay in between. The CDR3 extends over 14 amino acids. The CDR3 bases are TGCGCCAGCATGTCCGGGGCAGGAGAAGAGACCCAGTACTTC. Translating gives CASMSGAGEETQYF. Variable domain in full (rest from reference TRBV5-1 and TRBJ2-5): KAGVTQTPRYLIKTRGQQVTLSCSPISGHRSVSWYQQTPGQGLQFLFEYFSETQRNKGNFPGRFSGRQFSNSRSEMNVSTLELGDSALYLCASMSGAGEETQYFGPGTRLLVL.

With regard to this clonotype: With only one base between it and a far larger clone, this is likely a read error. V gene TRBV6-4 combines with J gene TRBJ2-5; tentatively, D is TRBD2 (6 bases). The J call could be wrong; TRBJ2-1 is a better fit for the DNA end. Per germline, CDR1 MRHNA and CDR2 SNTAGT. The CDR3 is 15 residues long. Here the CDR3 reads CASSDSAGPANEQFF. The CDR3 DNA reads TGTGCCAGCAGTGACTCGGCGGGGCCCGCGAATGAGCAGTTCTTC.

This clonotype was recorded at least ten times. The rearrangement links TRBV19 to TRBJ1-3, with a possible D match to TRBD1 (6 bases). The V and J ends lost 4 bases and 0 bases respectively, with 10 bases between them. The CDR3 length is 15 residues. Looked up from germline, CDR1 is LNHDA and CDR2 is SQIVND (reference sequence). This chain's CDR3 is CASSTMDSSGNTIYF. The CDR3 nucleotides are TGTGCCAGTAGTACTATGGACAGCTCTGGAAACACCATATATTTT.

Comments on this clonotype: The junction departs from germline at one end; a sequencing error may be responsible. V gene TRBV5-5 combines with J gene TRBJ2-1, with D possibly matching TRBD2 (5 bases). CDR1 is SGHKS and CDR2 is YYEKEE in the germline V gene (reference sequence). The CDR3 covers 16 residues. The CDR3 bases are TGTGTCAGCAGATTGGCTGCGGGTAGCTCCTACAATGAGCAGTTCTTC. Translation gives CVSRLAAGSSYNEQFF. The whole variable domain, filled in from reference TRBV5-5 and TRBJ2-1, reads DAGVTQSPTHLIKTRGQQVTLRCSPISGHKSVSWYQQVLGQGPQFIFQYYEKEERGRGNFPDRFSARQFPNYSSELNVNALLLGDSALYLCVSRLAAGSSYNEQFFGPGTRLTVL.

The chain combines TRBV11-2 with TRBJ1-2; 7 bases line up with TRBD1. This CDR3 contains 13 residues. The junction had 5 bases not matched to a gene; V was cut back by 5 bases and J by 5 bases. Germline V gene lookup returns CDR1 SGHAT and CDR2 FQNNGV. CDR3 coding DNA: TGTGCCAGCAGCCGGGACAGCGGATATGGCTACACCTTC. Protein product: CASSRDSGYGYTF.

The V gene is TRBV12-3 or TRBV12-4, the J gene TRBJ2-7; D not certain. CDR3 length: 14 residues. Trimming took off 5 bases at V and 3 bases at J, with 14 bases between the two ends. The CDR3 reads CASSVPGPYYEQYF. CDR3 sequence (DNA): TGTGCCAGCAGTGTCCCCGGGCCATACTACGAGCAGTACTTC.

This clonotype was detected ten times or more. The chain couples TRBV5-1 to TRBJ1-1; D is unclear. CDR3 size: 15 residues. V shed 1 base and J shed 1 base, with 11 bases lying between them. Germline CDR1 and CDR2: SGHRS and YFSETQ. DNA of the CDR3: TGCGCCAGCAGCTTGTATATAGGAGGGAACACTGAAGCTTTCTTT. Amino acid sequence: CASSLYIGGNTEAFF.

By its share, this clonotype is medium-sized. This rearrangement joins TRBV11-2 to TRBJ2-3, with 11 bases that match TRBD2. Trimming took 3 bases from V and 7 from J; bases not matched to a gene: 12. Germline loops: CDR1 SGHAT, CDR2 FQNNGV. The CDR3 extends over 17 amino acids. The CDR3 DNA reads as TGTGCCAGCAGCTTCGGACTAGCGGGCCAGCAGGGAAATACGCAGTATTTT. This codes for CASSFGLAGQQGNTQYF.

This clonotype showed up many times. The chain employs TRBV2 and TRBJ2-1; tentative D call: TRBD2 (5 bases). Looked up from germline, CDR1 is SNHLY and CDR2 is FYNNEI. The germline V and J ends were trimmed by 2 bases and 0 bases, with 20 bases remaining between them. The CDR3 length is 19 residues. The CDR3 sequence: CASSESPWTFLSSYNEQFF. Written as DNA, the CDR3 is TGTGCCAGCAGTGAAAGCCCCTGGACTTTTTTAAGCTCCTACAATGAGCAGTTCTTC. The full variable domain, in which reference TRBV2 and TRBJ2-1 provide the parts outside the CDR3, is EPEVTQTPSHQVTQMGQEVILRCVPISNHLYFYWYRQILGQKVEFLVSFYNNEISEKSEIFDDQFSVERPDGSNFTLKIRSTKLEDSAMYFCASSESPWTFLSSYNEQFFGPGTRLTVL.

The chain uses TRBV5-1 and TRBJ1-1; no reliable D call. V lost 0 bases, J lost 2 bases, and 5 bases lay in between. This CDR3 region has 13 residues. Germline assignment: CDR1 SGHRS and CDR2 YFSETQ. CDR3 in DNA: TGCGCCAGCAGCTTGGTAGTCAACACTGAAGCTTTCTTT. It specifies CASSLVVNTEAFF.

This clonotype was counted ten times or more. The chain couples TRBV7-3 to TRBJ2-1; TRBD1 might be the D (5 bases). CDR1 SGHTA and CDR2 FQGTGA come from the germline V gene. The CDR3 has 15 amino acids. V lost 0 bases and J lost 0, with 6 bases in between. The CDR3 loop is CASSLTGDSYNEQFF. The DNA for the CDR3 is TGTGCCAGCAGCTTAACAGGGGACTCCTACAATGAGCAGTTCTTC.

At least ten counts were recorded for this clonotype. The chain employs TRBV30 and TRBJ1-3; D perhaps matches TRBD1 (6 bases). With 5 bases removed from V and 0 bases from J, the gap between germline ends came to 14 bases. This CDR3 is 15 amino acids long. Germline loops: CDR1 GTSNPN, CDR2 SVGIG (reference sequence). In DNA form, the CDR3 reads TGTGCCTGGGGAGGGGGGGACGACTCTGGAAACACCATATATTTT. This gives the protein CAWGGGDDSGNTIYF.

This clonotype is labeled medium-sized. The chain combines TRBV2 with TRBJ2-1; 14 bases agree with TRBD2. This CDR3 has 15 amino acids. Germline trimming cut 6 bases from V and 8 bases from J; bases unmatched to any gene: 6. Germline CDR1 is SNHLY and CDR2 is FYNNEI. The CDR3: CASRRTSGGQDEQFF. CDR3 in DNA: TGTGCCAGCAGAAGGACTAGCGGGGGGCAGGATGAGCAGTTCTTC.

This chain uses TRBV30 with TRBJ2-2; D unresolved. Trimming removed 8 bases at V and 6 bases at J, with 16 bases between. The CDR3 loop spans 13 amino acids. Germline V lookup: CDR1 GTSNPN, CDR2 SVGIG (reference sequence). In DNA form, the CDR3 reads TGTGCCCTGAGTGTACTCGGGCCCGGGGAGCTGTTTTTT. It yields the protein CALSVLGPGELFF.

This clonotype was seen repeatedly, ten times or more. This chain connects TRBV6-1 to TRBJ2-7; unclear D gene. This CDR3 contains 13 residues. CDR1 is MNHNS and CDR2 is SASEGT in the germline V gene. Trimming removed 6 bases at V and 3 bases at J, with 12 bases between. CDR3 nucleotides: TGTGCCAGCAGCCAAGGGCAGGTCTACGAGCAGTACTTC. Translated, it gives CASSQGQVYEQYF.

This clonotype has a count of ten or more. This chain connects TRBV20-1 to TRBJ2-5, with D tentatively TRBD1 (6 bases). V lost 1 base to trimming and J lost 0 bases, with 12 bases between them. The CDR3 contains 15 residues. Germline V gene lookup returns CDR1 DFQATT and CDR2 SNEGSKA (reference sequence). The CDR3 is CSARGYQGNQETQYF. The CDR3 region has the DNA TGCAGTGCTAGAGGTTATCAGGGGAACCAAGAGACCCAGTACTTC.

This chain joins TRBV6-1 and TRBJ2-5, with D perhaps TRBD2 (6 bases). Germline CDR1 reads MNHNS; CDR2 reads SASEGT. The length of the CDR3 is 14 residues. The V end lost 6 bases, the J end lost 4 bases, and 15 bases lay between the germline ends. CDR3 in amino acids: CASSPAGRLETQYF. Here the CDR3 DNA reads TGTGCCAGCAGCCCCGCGGGGCGGTTAGAGACCCAGTACTTC.

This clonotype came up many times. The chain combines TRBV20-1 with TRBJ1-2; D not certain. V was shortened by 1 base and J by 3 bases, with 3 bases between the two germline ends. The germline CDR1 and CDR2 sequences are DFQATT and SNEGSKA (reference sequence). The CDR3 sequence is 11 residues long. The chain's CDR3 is CSARVDYGYTF. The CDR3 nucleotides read TGCAGTGCTAGAGTCGACTATGGCTACACCTTC.

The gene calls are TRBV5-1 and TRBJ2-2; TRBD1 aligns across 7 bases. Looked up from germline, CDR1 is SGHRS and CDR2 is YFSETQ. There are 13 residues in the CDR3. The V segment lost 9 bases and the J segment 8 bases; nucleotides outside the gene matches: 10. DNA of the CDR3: TGCGCCATCATCTCCGGGACAGTAGGGGAGCTGTTTTTT. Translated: CAIISGTVGELFF.

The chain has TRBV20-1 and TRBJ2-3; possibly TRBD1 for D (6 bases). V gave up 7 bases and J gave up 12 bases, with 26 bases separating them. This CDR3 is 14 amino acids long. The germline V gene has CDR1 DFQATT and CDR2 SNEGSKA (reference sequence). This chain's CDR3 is CSVRGYSPSRPQYF. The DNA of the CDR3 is TGCAGTGTGAGGGGGTACTCACCTTCCCGGCCCCAGTATTTT.